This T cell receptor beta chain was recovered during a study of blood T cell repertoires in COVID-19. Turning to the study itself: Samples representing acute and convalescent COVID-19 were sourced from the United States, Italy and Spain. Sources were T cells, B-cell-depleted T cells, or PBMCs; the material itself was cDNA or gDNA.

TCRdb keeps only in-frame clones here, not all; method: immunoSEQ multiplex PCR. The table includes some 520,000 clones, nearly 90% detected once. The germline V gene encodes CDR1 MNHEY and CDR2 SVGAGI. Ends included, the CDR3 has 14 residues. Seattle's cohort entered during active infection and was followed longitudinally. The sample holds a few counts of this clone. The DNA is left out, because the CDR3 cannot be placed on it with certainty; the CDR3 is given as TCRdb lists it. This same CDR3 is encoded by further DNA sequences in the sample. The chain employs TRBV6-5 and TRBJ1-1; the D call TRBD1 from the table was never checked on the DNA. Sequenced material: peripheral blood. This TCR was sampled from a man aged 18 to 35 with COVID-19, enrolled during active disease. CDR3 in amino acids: CASILDRGNTEAFF.